The TCR beta chain described here comes from a study of T cells expressing NK-cell markers. TCRdb reworked the 5' RACE reads into one entry per CDR3 protein, no DNA. The sample's table shows fewer than 200,000 distinct CDR3 sequences. The CDR3 loop spans 13 amino acids. Germline loops: CDR1 MNHEY, CDR2 SMNVEV (reference sequence). Sequencing was carried out using blood T cells: a sorted CD56 or NKG2C T cell subset, CD4+ or CD8+ T cells, or bulk PBMC T cells (not recorded which). This chain links TRBV27 with TRBJ1-5. This receptor was taken from a woman between 18 and 75 years old in good health. This CDR3 reads CASSRGRGQPQHF.